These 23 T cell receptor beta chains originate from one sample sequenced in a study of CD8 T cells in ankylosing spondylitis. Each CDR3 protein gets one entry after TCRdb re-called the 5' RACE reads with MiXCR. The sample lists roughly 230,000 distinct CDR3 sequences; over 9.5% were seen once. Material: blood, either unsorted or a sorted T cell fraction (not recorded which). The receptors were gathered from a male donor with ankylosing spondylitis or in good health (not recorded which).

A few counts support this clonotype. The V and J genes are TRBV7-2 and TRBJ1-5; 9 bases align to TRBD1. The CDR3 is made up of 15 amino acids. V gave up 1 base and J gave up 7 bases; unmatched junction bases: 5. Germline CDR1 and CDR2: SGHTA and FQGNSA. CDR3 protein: CASSLVGTGNQPQHF. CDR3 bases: TGTGCCAGCAGCTTAGTGGGGACAGGGAACCAGCCCCAGCATTTT.

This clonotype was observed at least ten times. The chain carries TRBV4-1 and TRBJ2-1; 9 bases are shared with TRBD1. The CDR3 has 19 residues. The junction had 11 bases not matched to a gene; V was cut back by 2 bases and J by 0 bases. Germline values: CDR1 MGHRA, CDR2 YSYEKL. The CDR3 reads CASSQPRDREPSSYNEQFF. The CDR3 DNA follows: TGCGCCAGCAGCCAACCCCGGGACAGGGAACCTAGCTCCTACAATGAGCAGTTCTTC.

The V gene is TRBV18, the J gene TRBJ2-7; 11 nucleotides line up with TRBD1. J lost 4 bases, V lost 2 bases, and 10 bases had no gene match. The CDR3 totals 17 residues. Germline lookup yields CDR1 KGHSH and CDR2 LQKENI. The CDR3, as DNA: TGTGCCAGCTCACCAGTAGCCGGGACAGGGGGATCGTACGAGCAGTACTTC. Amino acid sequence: CASSPVAGTGGSYEQYF.

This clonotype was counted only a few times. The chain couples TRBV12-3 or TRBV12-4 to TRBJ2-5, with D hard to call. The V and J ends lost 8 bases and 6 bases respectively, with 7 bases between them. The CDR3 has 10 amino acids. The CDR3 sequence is CASATKTQYF. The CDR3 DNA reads TGTGCCAGCGCCACTAAGACCCAGTACTTC.

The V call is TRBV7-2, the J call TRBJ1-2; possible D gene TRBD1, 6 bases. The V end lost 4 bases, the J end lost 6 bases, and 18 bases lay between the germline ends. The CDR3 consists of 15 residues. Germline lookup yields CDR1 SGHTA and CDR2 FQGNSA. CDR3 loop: CASSSGAGTFNGYTF. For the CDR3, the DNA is TGTGCCAGCAGCTCCGGAGCCGGGACATTTAATGGCTACACCTTC.

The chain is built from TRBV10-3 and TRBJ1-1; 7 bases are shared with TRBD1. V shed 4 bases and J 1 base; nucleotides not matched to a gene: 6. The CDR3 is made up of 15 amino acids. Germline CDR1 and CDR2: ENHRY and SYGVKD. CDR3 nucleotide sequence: TGTGCCATCAGTGGTTCGACAGGGCGGAACACTGAAGCTTTCTTT. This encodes CAISGSTGRNTEAFF.

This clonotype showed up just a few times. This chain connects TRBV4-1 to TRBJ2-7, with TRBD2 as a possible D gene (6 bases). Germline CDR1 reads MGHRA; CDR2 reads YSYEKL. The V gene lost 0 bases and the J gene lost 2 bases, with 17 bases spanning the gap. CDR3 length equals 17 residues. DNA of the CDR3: TGCGCCAGCAGCCAAGAGGGACCGGGAGCCACGACCTACGAGCAGTACTTC. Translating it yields CASSQEGPGATTYEQYF.

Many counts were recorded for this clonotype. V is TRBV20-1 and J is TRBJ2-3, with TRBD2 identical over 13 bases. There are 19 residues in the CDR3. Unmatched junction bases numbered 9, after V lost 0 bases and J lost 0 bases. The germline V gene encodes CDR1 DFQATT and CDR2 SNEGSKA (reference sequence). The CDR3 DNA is TGCAGTGCTAGAGATCTCCGGACTAGCGGGAGACCTAGCACAGATACGCAGTATTTT. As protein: CSARDLRTSGRPSTDTQYF.

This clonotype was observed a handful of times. The CDR3 bases are TGTGCCAGCAGTAGGACCTGGAACACTGAAGCTTTCTTT. It encodes CASSRTWNTEAFF. The chain is built from TRBV12-3 or TRBV12-4 and TRBJ1-1, with D uncertain. V dropped 5 bases and J dropped 1 base, with 8 bases sitting between them. The CDR3 length is 13 residues.

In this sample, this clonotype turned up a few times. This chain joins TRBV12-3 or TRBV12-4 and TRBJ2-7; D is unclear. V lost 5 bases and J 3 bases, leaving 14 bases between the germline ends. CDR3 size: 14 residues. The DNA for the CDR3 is TGTGCCAGCAGTCCTTTGGCCTTTAACTACGAGCAGTACTTC. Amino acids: CASSPLAFNYEQYF.

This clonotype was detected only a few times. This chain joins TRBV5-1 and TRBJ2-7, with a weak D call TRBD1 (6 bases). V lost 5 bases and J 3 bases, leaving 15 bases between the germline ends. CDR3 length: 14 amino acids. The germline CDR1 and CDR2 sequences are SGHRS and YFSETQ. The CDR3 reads CASSSTQGNYEQYF. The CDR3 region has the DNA TGCGCCAGCAGTTCTACTCAGGGGAACTACGAGCAGTACTTC.

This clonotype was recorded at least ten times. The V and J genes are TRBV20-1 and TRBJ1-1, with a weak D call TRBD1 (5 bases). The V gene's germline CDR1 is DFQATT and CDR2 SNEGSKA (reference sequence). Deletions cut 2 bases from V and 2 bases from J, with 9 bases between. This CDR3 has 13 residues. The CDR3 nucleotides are TGCAGTGCTAGACGGGGGGTTAACACTGAAGCTTTCTTT. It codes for CSARRGVNTEAFF.

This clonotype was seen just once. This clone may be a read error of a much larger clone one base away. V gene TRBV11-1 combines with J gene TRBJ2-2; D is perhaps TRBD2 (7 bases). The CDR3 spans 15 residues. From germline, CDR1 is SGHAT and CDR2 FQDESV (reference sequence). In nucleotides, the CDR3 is TGTGGCAGCAGCCCTAGCGGAGGGGGGACCGGGGAGCTGTTTTTT. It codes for CGSSPSGGGTGELFF.

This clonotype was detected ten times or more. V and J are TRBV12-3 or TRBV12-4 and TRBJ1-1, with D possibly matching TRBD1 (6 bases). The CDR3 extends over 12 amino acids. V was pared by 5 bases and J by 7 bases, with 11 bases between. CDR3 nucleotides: TGTGCCAGCAGTCAGGGGCCTGTTGAAGCTTTCTTT. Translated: CASSQGPVEAFF.

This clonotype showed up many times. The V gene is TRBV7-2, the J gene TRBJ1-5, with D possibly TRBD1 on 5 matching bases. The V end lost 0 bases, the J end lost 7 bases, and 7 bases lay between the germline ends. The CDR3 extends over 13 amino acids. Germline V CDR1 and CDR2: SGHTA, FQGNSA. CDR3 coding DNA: TGTGCCAGCAGCTTAGCAGGGGCCCAGCCCCAGCATTTT. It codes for CASSLAGAQPQHF.

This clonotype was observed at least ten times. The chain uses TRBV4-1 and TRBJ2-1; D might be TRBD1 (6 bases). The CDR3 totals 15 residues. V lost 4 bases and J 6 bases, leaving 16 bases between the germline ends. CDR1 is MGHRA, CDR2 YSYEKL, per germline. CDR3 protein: CASSPQTGWLNEQFF. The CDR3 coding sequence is TGCGCCAGCAGCCCTCAGACAGGTTGGCTCAATGAGCAGTTCTTC.

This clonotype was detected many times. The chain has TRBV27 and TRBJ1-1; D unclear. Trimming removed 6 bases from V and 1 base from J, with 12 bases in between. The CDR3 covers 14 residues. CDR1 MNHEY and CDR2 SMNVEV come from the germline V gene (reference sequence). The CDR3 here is CASRAPQPNTEAFF. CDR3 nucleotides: TGTGCCAGCAGGGCCCCTCAACCGAACACTGAAGCTTTCTTT.

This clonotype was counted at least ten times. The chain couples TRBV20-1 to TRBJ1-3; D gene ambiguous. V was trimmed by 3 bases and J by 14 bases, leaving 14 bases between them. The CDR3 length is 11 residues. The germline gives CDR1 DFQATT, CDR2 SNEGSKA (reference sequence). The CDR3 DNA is TGCAGTGCTAGTAGCCCCCCAGTCGTATATTTT. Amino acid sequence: CSASSPPVVYF.

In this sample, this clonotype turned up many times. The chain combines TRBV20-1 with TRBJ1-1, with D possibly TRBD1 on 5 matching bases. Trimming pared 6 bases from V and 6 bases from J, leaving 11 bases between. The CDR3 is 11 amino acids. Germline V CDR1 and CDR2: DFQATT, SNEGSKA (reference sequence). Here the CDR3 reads CSARRGAEAFF. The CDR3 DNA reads TGCAGTGCGAGAAGAGGGGCTGAAGCTTTCTTT.

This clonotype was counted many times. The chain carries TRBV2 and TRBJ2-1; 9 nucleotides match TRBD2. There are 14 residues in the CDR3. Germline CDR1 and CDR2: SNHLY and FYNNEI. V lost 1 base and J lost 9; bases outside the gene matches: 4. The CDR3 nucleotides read TGTGCCAGCAGTGAAGGCGGGGGGGCCGGTGAGCAGTTCTTC. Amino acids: CASSEGGGAGEQFF.

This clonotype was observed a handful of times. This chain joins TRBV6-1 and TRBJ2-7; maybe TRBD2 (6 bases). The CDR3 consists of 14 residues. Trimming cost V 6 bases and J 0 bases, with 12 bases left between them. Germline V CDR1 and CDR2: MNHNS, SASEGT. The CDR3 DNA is TGTGCCAGCAGCCAGCGCGGGGCCTCCTACGAGCAGTACTTC. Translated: CASSQRGASYEQYF.

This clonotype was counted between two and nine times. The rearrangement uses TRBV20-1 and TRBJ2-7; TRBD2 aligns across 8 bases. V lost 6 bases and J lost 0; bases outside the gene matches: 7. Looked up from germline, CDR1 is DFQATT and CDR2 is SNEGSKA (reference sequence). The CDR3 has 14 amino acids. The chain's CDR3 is CSAKLAGSSYEQYF. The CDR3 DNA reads TGCAGTGCCAAATTAGCGGGGAGCTCCTACGAGCAGTACTTC.

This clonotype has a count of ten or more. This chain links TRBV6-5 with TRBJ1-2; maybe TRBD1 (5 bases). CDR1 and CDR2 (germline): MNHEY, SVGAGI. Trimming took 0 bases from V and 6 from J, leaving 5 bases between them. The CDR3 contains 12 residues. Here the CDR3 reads CASSYSGDGYTF. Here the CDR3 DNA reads TGTGCCAGCAGTTACTCAGGGGATGGCTACACCTTC.